This TCR beta chain originates from a study of OX40 agonist ivuxolimab in advanced cancers. Patients were excluded for autoimmune disease history or systemic immunosuppression. Produced via immunoSEQ multiplex PCR; TCRdb's table is partial and in-frame only. The sample records tens of thousands of clones, around 88% being singletons. The trim removed 6 bases at V and 1 base at J, leaving 3 bases unmatched. The germline V gene encodes CDR1 MDHEN and CDR2 SYDVKM. This CDR3 spans 14 amino acids. Sample: CD4+ or CD8+ T cells sorted from blood, taken in a trial of the OX40 agonist ivuxolimab. The chain links TRBV28 to TRBJ1-1; 9 bases line up with TRBD1. The receptor was isolated from an adult with an advanced solid tumor such as melanoma, head and neck, liver or kidney cancer. Here the CDR3 reads CASRRQGGNTEAFF. In DNA form, the CDR3 reads TGTGCCAGCAGGAGACAGGGGGGGAACACTGAAGCTTTCTTT.